The sequence of this TCR beta chain was determined in a study of T cell repertoires in cytomegalovirus infection. TCRdb itself ran the reads through MiXCR, one entry per CDR3 protein. The repertoire has about 490,000 distinct CDR3 sequences, 10% to 12% of them found once; the top ten carry about 9.4%. Germline V gene data show CDR1 as SNHLY and CDR2 as FYNNEI. V was clipped by 8 bases and J by 0 bases, with 11 bases between them. CDR3 length: 14 residues. The V gene is TRBV2, the J gene TRBJ1-3, with D possibly matching TRBD1 (5 bases). Sequenced input: PBMCs. This receptor was taken from a human donor in good health (CMV status not recorded). Some clones in this sample may be carry-over from other donors' samples. CDR3 sequence reads: CASETALSGNTIYF. CDR3 nucleotide sequence: TGTGCCAGCGAGACAGCCCTCTCTGGAAACACCATATATTTT.